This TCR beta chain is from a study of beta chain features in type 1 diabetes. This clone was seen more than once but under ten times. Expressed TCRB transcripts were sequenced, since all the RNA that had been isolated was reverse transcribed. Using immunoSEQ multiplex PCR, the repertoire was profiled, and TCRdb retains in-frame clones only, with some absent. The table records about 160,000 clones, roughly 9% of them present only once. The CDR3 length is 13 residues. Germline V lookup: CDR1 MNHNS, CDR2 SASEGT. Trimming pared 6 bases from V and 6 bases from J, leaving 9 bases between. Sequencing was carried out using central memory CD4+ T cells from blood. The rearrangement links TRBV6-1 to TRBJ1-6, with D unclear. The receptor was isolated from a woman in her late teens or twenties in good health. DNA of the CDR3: TGTGCCAGCAGCGGTCCTATTAATTCACCCCTCCACTTT. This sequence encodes CASSGPINSPLHF.